These 19 T cell receptor beta chains came from one sample sequenced in a study of spatial heterogeneity in lung cancer. TCRdb fed the 5' RACE reads into MiXCR, producing one record per CDR3 protein. The data hold about 48,000 distinct CDR3 sequences, with over 4.5% observed a single time. As to time point: sample taken at primary tumor resection. Specimen: PBMCs, collected at surgery. These receptors were collected from a male donor with early-stage non-small cell lung cancer.

In this sample, this clonotype turned up many times. This chain uses TRBV5-1 with TRBJ2-7, with 10 bases aligning to TRBD2. CDR3 length equals 16 residues. V gave up 4 bases and J gave up 3 bases; unmatched junction bases: 10. The germline V gene has CDR1 SGHRS and CDR2 YFSETQ. CDR3: CASSAALAGANYEQYF. CDR3 nucleotide sequence: TGCGCCAGCAGCGCCGCTCTAGCGGGAGCGAACTACGAGCAGTACTTC.

This clonotype was recorded at least ten times. The chain employs TRBV19 and TRBJ2-3; D might be TRBD2 (7 bases). The CDR3 sequence is 15 residues long. V dropped 6 bases and J dropped 1 base, with 14 bases sitting between them. Looked up from germline, CDR1 is LNHDA and CDR2 is SQIVND (reference sequence). CDR3 region: CASRGGAYGTDTQYF. The DNA for the CDR3 is TGTGCCAGTAGAGGGGGGGCTTACGGCACAGATACGCAGTATTTT.

This clonotype came up many times. The chain combines TRBV6-5 with TRBJ1-3, with D perhaps TRBD1 (5 bases). The CDR3 is 15 residues long. Germline loops: CDR1 MNHEY, CDR2 SVGAGI. Trimming took 4 bases from V and 0 from J, leaving 10 bases between them. The CDR3 sequence: CASSLGGVSGNTIYF. CDR3 DNA sequence: TGTGCCAGCAGTTTGGGAGGGGTCTCTGGAAACACCATATATTTT.

This clonotype has at least ten counts. V and J are TRBV20-1 and TRBJ2-1; D is ambiguous. Trimming took 6 bases from V and 9 from J, leaving 18 bases between them. The CDR3 runs to 13 residues. Germline loops: CDR1 DFQATT, CDR2 SNEGSKA (reference sequence). In DNA form, the CDR3 reads TGCAGTGCGAGGCTCCCGAATCTGGGTGAGCAGTTCTTC. Protein product: CSARLPNLGEQFF.

This clonotype has a count of ten or more. The chain links TRBV20-1 to TRBJ2-1; 12 bases fit TRBD2. Germline-derived CDR1 and CDR2 are DFQATT and SNEGSKA (reference sequence). V lost 3 bases and J lost 4; bases outside the gene matches: 7. The CDR3 covers 16 residues. The CDR3 DNA sequence: TGCAGTGCTAGTATGGCTAGCGGGAGGGTATACAATGAGCAGTTCTTC. This gives the protein CSASMASGRVYNEQFF.

This clonotype has ten or more counts. The J gene is TRBJ2-1, the V gene TRBV7-9; 9 bases are a match to TRBD2. This CDR3 comprises 15 residues. Per the germline V gene, CDR1 is SEHNR and CDR2 is FQNEAQ (reference sequence). V lost 3 bases to trimming and J lost 6 bases; unmatched junction nucleotides: 6. The CDR3 sequence is CASSFGTSGPNEQFF. CDR3 bases: TGTGCCAGCAGCTTCGGAACTAGCGGGCCCAATGAGCAGTTCTTC.

This clonotype was seen at least ten times. The chain joins TRBV14 to TRBJ2-3; D is ambiguous. The CDR3 consists of 12 residues. Germline V gene data show CDR1 as SGHDN and CDR2 as FVKESK. Trimming cost V 4 bases and J 0 bases, with 2 bases left between them. In DNA form, the CDR3 reads TGTGCCAGCAGCCTTAGCACAGATACGCAGTATTTT. Translating gives CASSLSTDTQYF.

This clonotype turned up a few times. A much larger clone is a single base away; this may be a read error. The genes are TRBV20-1 and TRBJ2-3; D is undetermined. The CDR3 loop spans 12 amino acids. Trimming took off 5 bases at V and 2 bases at J, with 8 bases between the two ends. Germline CDR1 DFQATT, CDR2 SNEGSKA (reference sequence). The CDR3 sequence is CSAAGDTDTQYF. DNA for the CDR3: TGCAGTGCTGCTGGAGACACAGATACGCAGTATTTT.

The chain employs TRBV20-1 and TRBJ1-2; 9 nucleotides agree with TRBD1. Germline trimming cut 5 bases from V and 4 bases from J; bases unmatched to any gene: 5. Germline assignment: CDR1 DFQATT and CDR2 SNEGSKA (reference sequence). The CDR3 runs to 13 residues. In nucleotides, the CDR3 is TGCAGTGCTCGGGACAGGGTGGGCTATGGCTACACCTTC. The encoded protein is CSARDRVGYGYTF.

This clonotype was found many times. J is TRBJ1-1 and V is TRBV10-2; no clear D. The CDR3 runs to 13 residues. Trimming took 4 bases from V and 4 from J, leaving 10 bases between them. Germline CDR1 WSHSY, CDR2 SAAADI. The CDR3 DNA reads as TGCGCCAGCAGTGTGAAGGGAGCCACTGAAGCTTTCTTT. Translated, it gives CASSVKGATEAFF.

This clonotype was seen repeatedly, ten times or more. The rearrangement links TRBV20-1 to TRBJ2-7; 8 bases are a match to TRBD1. The CDR3 covers 11 residues. V gave up 6 bases and J gave up 8 bases; unmatched junction bases: 6. The germline V gene encodes CDR1 DFQATT and CDR2 SNEGSKA (reference sequence). CDR3 nucleotide sequence: TGCAGTGCGCGAACAGGGGGGAAGCAGTACTTC. This encodes CSARTGGKQYF.

At least ten counts were recorded for this clonotype. The rearrangement uses TRBV12-3 or TRBV12-4 and TRBJ2-1, with a tentative D call TRBD1 (5 bases). This CDR3 has 13 residues. V was pared by 3 bases and J by 6 bases, with 9 bases between. The DNA for the CDR3 is TGTGCCAGCAGTTTTCCAGGGATCAATGAGCAGTTCTTC. Translation gives CASSFPGINEQFF.

The rearrangement joins TRBV25-1 to TRBJ2-5, with TRBD1 identical over 8 bases. The junction had 6 bases not matched to a gene; V was cut back by 6 bases and J by 0 bases. CDR3 size: 15 residues. The germline CDR1 and CDR2 sequences are MGHDK and SYGVNS. The CDR3 spells CASRLGTGHQETQYF. CDR3 sequence (DNA): TGTGCCAGCAGGCTAGGGACAGGACACCAAGAGACCCAGTACTTC.

This clonotype was counted many times. The chain joins TRBV6-1 to TRBJ2-1; 9 bases fit TRBD1. CDR1 and CDR2 (germline): MNHNS, SASEGT. The CDR3 runs to 16 residues. Trimming cost V 5 bases and J 6 bases; bases outside gene matches: 11. CDR3 nucleotides: TGTGCCAGCAGTTCCCTACCGGGACAGGGTAGCAATGAGCAGTTCTTC. It is translated as CASSSLPGQGSNEQFF.

This clonotype was observed at least ten times. The chain employs TRBV4-1 and TRBJ1-1; D is possibly TRBD1 (5 bases). With 2 bases removed from V and 5 bases from J, the gap between germline ends came to 18 bases. This CDR3 contains 16 residues. CDR1 is MGHRA and CDR2 is YSYEKL in the germline V gene. The CDR3 region has the DNA TGCGCCAGCAGCCAAAGCGTTACGAGGGGATATACTGAAGCTTTCTTT. Translation: CASSQSVTRGYTEAFF.

This clonotype was picked up many times. This chain joins TRBV2 and TRBJ2-6; the D is unclear. This CDR3 has 17 residues. Looked up from germline, CDR1 is SNHLY and CDR2 is FYNNEI. V lost 7 bases and J 0 bases, leaving 16 bases between the germline ends. The CDR3 DNA is TGTGCCAGCACGCCAGGACGGAGAGGCTCTGGGGCCAACGTCCTGACTTTC. Protein: CASTPGRRGSGANVLTF.

This clonotype was recorded many times. The rearrangement uses TRBV12-3 or TRBV12-4 and TRBJ2-6; D gene ambiguous. The CDR3 runs 14 residues. V was clipped by 2 bases and J by 4 bases, with 6 bases between them. CDR3 amino acids: CASSLNSGANVLTF. The CDR3 coding sequence is TGTGCCAGCAGTTTAAATTCAGGGGCCAACGTCCTGACTTTC.

This clonotype was detected ten times or more. This chain links TRBV5-1 with TRBJ2-5, with a tentative D call TRBD1 (6 bases). The CDR3 is 13 amino acids. Germline assignment: CDR1 SGHRS and CDR2 YFSETQ. Trimming shortened V by 1 base and J by 4 bases, and 8 bases separated the two germline ends. The CDR3 loop reads CASSLRGGETQYF. CDR3 bases: TGCGCCAGCAGCTTGCGAGGGGGAGAGACCCAGTACTTC.

This clonotype was recorded at least ten times. The genes are TRBV10-3 and TRBJ2-7, with D unclear. The germline V gene encodes CDR1 ENHRY and CDR2 SYGVKD. V was trimmed by 0 bases and J by 2 bases, leaving 11 bases between them. The CDR3 is 15 residues long. The CDR3 spells CAISESARSTYEQYF. The CDR3 DNA sequence: TGTGCCATCAGTGAGTCTGCCAGGTCAACCTACGAGCAGTACTTC.